This passage covers 4 T cell receptor beta chains from one sample sequenced in a study of blood T cell repertoires in COVID-19. TCRdb's table, derived via immunoSEQ multiplex PCR, lists solely in-frame clones and lacks some. Counted here are about 140,000 clones, approximately 79% occurring once; the ten biggest clones make up roughly 3.6%. Material for sequencing was peripheral blood. The source is a man aged 55 to 70 with acute or convalescent COVID-19.

V usage is TRBV29-1 and J usage is TRBJ2-1; 7 bases are shared with TRBD2. Germline CDR1 SQVTM, CDR2 ANQGSEA. This CDR3 is 15 amino acids long. Trimming removed 1 base from V and 8 bases from J; junction bases left unmatched: 11. The CDR3 protein is CSVEAGGGRGDEQFF. The CDR3 DNA is TGCAGCGTTGAAGCGGGAGGCGGGAGAGGGGATGAGCAGTTCTTC.

The rearrangement uses TRBV6-1 and TRBJ2-7; D gene ambiguous. The CDR3 is made up of 11 amino acids. V was trimmed by 1 base and J by 7 bases, leaving 5 bases between them. Germline loops: CDR1 MNHNS, CDR2 SASEGT. This chain's CDR3 is CASSEVREQYF. In DNA form, the CDR3 reads TGTGCCAGCAGTGAAGTGAGGGAGCAGTACTTC.

J is TRBJ2-7 and V is TRBV27; 9 bases align to TRBD2. The germline V gene encodes CDR1 MNHEY and CDR2 SMNVEV (reference sequence). V lost 4 bases and J lost 8; bases outside the gene matches: 9. The CDR3 is 14 residues long. The CDR3: CASSSLREGRKQYF. The CDR3 DNA reads as TGTGCCAGCAGTTCCTTGCGGGAGGGCCGGAAGCAGTACTTC.

The CDR3 region is CAVRDRGTDTQYF. DNA for the CDR3: TGTGCCGTCCGGGACAGGGGCACAGATACGCAGTATTTT. The chain links TRBV24-1 to TRBJ2-3; 9 nucleotides match TRBD1. Germline V gives CDR1 KGHDR, CDR2 SFDVKD. This CDR3 region has 13 residues. Trimming removed 12 bases from V and 1 base from J; junction bases left unmatched: 4.